This record covers a single T cell receptor (beta chain). The second PCR ran about 6 to 12 cycles with a sample-barcoded 5' primer and J-beta primers. TCRdb independently ran MiXCR on the 5' RACE reads; one entry per CDR3 protein. Of 2 million or so distinct CDR3 sequences in the sample, around half are singletons; the top ten hold about 2.1%. The record originates from a study of blood T cells in healthy people across ages. The J segment lost 0 bases and the V segment lost 7 bases, leaving 17 bases of the junction unmatched. This CDR3 is 20 amino acids long. CDR1 MNHEY and CDR2 SVGEGT come from the germline V gene.

Sequenced material: blood. This chain uses TRBV6-2 or TRBV6-3 with TRBJ2-1, with 11 bases lining up with TRBD2. This TCR was recovered from a woman in her 40s in good health. CDR3 protein: CASKLLSGGATTGSYNEQFF. In nucleotides, the CDR3 is TGTGCCAGCAAACTACTTAGCGGGGGGGCGACGACGGGCTCCTACAATGAGCAGTTCTTC.